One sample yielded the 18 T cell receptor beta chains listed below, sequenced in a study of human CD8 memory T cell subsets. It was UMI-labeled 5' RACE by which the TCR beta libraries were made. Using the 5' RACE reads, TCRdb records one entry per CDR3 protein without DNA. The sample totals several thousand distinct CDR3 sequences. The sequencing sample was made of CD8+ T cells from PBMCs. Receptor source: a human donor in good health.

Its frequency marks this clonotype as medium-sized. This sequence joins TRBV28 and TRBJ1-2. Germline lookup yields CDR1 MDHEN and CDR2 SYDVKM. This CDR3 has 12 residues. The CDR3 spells CASSAVGGGYTF.

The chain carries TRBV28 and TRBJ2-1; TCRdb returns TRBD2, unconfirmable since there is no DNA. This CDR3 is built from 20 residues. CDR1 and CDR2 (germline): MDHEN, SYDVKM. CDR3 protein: CASSSGLAGPTGIPGNEQFF.

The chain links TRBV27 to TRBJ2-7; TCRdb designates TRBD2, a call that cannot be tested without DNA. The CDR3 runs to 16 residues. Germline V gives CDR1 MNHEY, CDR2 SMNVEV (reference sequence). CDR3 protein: CASSLSASGSAGEQYF.

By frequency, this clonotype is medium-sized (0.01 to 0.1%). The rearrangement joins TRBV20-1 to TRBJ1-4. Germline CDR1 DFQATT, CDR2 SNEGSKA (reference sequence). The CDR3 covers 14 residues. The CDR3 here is CSVLPIVTNEKLFF.

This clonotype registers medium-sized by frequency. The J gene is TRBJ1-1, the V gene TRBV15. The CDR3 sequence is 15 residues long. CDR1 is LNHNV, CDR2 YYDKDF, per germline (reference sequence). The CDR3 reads CATSRDFGGGTEAFF.

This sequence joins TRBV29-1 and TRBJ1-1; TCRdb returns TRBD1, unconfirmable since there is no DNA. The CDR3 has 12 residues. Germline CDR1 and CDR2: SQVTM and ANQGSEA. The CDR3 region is CSVATGKTEAFF.

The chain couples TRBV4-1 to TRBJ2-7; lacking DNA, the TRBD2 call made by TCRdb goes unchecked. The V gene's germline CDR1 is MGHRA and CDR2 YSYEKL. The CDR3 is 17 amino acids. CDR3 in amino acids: CASSPGHLAGGLGEQYF.

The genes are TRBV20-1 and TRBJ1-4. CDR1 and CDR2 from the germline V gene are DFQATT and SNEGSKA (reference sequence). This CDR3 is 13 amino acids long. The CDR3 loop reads CSAFGEEDEKLFF.

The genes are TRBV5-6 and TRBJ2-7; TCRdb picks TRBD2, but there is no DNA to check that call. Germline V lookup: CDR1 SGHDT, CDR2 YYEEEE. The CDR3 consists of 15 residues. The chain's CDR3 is CASSLAPPGVLEQYF.

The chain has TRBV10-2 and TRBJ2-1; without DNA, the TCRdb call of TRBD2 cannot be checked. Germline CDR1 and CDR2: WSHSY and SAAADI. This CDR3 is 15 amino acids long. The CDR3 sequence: CASTSSGRTYNEQFF.

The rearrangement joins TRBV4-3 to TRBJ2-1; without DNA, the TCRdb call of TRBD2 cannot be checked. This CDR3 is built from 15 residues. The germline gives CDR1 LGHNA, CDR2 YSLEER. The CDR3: CASSPLAGGKHEQFF.

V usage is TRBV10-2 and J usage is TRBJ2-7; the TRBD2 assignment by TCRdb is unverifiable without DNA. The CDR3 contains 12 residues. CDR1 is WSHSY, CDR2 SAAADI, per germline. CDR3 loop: CASSEVGHEQYF.

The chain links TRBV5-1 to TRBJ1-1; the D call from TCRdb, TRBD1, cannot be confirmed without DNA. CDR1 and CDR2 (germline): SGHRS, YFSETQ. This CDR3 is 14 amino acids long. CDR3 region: CASSPETGNTEAFF.

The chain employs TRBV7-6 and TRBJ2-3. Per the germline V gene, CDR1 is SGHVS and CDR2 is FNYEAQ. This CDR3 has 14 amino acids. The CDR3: CASSLAGEVDTQYF.

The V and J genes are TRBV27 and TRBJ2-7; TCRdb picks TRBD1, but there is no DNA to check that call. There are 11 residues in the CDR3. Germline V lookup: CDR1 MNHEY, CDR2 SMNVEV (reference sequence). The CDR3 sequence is CASVGGDEQYF.

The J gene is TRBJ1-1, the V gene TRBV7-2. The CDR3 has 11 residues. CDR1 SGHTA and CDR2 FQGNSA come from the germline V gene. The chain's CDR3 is CASSSTGEAFF. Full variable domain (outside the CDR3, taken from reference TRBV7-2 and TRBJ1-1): GAGVSQSPSNKVTEKGKDVELRCDPISGHTALYWYRQSLGQGLEFLIYFQGNSAPDKSGLPSDRFSAERTGGSVSTLTIQRTQQEDSAVYLCASSSTGEAFFGQGTRLTVV.

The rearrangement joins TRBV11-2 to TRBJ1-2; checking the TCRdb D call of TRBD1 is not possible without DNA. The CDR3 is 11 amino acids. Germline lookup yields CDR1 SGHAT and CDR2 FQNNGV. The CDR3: CASNAGDGYTF.

CDR3 loop: CSVVMGQGRFEQYF. The chain recombines TRBV29-1 with TRBJ2-7; the D gene TCRdb calls, TRBD1, cannot be checked with no DNA. The CDR3 contains 14 residues. Germline V gives CDR1 SQVTM, CDR2 ANQGSEA.